This T cell receptor (beta chain) was identified during a study of cytomegalovirus exposure and HLA in healthy donors. With 60 Vbeta and 13 Jbeta primers, the PCR was carried out. Profiling relied on immunoSEQ multiplex PCR, and the TCRdb table lists in-frame clones only, not all of them. The data hold around 110,000 clones, with 60% to 80% observed a single time. Per the germline V gene, CDR1 is MDHEN and CDR2 is SYDVKM. J gave up 9 bases and V 7 bases, and 10 bases lay outside the gene matches. The CDR3 contains 14 residues. The chain carries TRBV28 and TRBJ2-1; 9 nucleotides agree with TRBD1. The sequencing sample was made of PBMCs. The sequence was obtained from a man aged 35 to 55 in good health and CMV-seronegative. The CDR3 nucleotides are TGTGCCAGCAAGAAACAGGGGGCCCTCAGTGAGCAGTTCTTC. Its protein product is CASKKQGALSEQFF.